This T cell receptor (beta chain) was recorded in a study of cytomegalovirus exposure and HLA in healthy donors. Whereas donors were nominally healthy upon sampling, unrecorded immune exposures were probable. The PCR contained 60 Vbeta and 13 Jbeta primers. The assay was immunoSEQ multiplex PCR, and TCRdb's table has in-frame clones only and misses some. Among hundreds of thousands of clones, around 75% were seen once, and the ten largest hold 1.8%. Germline CDR1 is MGHDK and CDR2 is SYGVNS. Germline trimming cut 3 bases from V and 0 bases from J; bases unmatched to any gene: 4. The CDR3 extends over 16 amino acids. Overall study findings and caveats: Within a later analysis, the majority of CMV-associated TCR beta chains appeared HLA-restricted. The availability of immune exposure information extended only to CMV serostatus. Roughly uniform depth of sequencing across donors was assumed in presence/absence analyses.

Comment on this clone: Its antigen remains unidentified.

Sequencing used PBMCs. V and J are TRBV25-1 and TRBJ1-3, with 8 nucleotides matching TRBD1. The TCR originated in a woman younger than 45 in good health and CMV-seronegative. This CDR3 is CASSDTGTGSGNTIYF. CDR3 nucleotide sequence: TGTGCCAGCAGTGACACCGGGACAGGCTCTGGAAACACCATATATTTT.